The next 7 T cell receptor beta chains were all read from a single sample in a study of cytomegalovirus exposure and HLA in healthy donors. PCR primers comprised 60 Vbeta and 13 Jbeta primers. Produced via immunoSEQ multiplex PCR; TCRdb's table is partial and in-frame only. The repertoire includes around 150,000 clones, 75% to 90% of them detected once, and roughly 1.9% sits in the top ten. Sequenced sample: PBMCs. The receptors were sampled from a human donor in good health.

The CDR3: CASSSADGGGERDTQYF. Written as DNA, the CDR3 is TGTGCCAGCAGCTCCGCGGATGGCGGGGGGGAACGTGATACGCAGTATTTT. The chain links TRBV7-9 to TRBJ2-3, with 9 bases aligning to TRBD2. The CDR3 is 17 residues long. In germline, CDR1 is SEHNR, CDR2 FQNEAQ (reference sequence). J was trimmed by 6 bases and V by 4 bases; bases with no gene match: 14. Complete variable domain (other parts from reference TRBV7-9 and TRBJ2-3): DTGVSQNPRHKITKRGQNVTFRCDPISEHNRLYWYRQTLGQGPEFLTYFQNEAQLEKSRLLSDRFSAERPKGSFSTLEIQRTEQGDSAMYLCASSSADGGGERDTQYFGPGTRLTVL.

The chain joins TRBV5-8 to TRBJ2-5, with a tentative D call TRBD2 (5 bases). V was trimmed by 0 bases and J by 4 bases, leaving 16 bases between them. Per germline, CDR1 SGHTS and CDR2 YDEGEE. The CDR3 sequence is 16 residues long. CDR3 protein: CASSLDGVMRGETQYF. CDR3 DNA: TGTGCCAGCAGCTTGGACGGGGTTATGAGAGGAGAGACCCAGTACTTC.

This clone was counted a single time. V is TRBV29-1 and J is TRBJ2-1; D is perhaps TRBD2 (5 bases). In germline, CDR1 is SQVTM, CDR2 ANQGSEA. Trimming removed 0 bases at V and 7 bases at J, with 16 bases between. The CDR3 runs 15 residues. CDR3 DNA: TGCAGCGTTGAAGATCTTACTAGTTATAGAAATGAGCAGTTCTTC. It specifies CSVEDLTSYRNEQFF.

The V call is TRBV7-9, the J call TRBJ2-7; D unclear. This CDR3 comprises 12 residues. The germline gives CDR1 SEHNR, CDR2 FQNEAQ (reference sequence). Trimming removed 2 bases at V and 5 bases at J, with 7 bases between. The CDR3 sequence is CASSLSGNEQYF. The CDR3 nucleotides are TGTGCCAGCAGCTTATCGGGTAACGAGCAGTACTTC. The full variable domain, with the rest looked up from reference TRBV7-9 and TRBJ2-7, is DTGVSQNPRHKITKRGQNVTFRCDPISEHNRLYWYRQTLGQGPEFLTYFQNEAQLEKSRLLSDRFSAERPKGSFSTLEIQRTEQGDSAMYLCASSLSGNEQYFGPGTRLTVT.

The CDR3 loop reads CASSWTTGNTEAFF. The CDR3 DNA reads as TGTGCCAGCAGCTGGACTACAGGGAACACTGAAGCTTTCTTT. The genes are TRBV5-4 and TRBJ1-1; TRBD1 might be the D (5 bases). CDR1 is SGHNT, CDR2 YYREEE, per germline (reference sequence). V dropped 3 bases and J dropped 1 base, with 10 bases sitting between them. This CDR3 has 14 amino acids.

The rearrangement uses TRBV5-6 and TRBJ2-1; TRBD2 aligns across 11 bases. The J segment lost 5 bases and the V segment lost 4 bases, leaving 5 bases of the junction unmatched. The CDR3 is 15 residues long. CDR1 and CDR2 (germline): SGHDT, YYEEEE. The CDR3 DNA follows: TGTGCCAGCAGCCTGTTAGCGGGGGGGCACAATGAGCAGTTCTTC. Translating gives CASSLLAGGHNEQFF.

This rearrangement joins TRBV19 to TRBJ2-5; D is undetermined. The CDR3 spans 13 residues. V was trimmed by 3 bases and J by 2 bases, leaving 7 bases between them. Germline loops: CDR1 LNHDA, CDR2 SQIVND (reference sequence). The CDR3 nucleotides read TGTGCCAGTAGTATTGGGCAACAAGAGACCCAGTACTTC. Translating gives CASSIGQQETQYF. The full variable domain, rest sourced from reference TRBV19 and TRBJ2-5, is DGGITQSPKYLFRKEGQNVTLSCEQNLNHDAMYWYRQDPGQGLRLIYYSQIVNDFQKGDIAEGYSVSREKKESFPLTVTSAQKNPTAFYLCASSIGQQETQYFGPGTRLLVL.